This is a list of T cell receptor beta chains from one sample in a study of T cells in Graves' hyperthyroidism and ophthalmopathy. TCRdb reprocessed the multiplex PCR reads via MiXCR and lists one record per CDR3 protein. The table shows hundreds of thousands of distinct CDR3 sequences, with 35% to 45% occurring only once. Sequenced input: blood. These receptor sequences come from a man between 18 and 35 years old with Graves' hyperthyroidism. The CDR3 runs from the conserved cysteine through the conserved F or W. The D gene is left open where the match is weak. The listing skips clone size in some rows; elsewhere it reads once, few, many or a size class.

>many|TRBV4-3|13|TRBJ2-5|-
CASSQQEGETQYF
TGCGCCAGCAGCCAACAGGAGGGCGAGACCCAGTACTTC
>-|TRBV5-1|17|TRBJ2-7|TRBD2
CASSLGLAGVVSDEQYF
TGCGCCAGCAGCTTGGGGCTAGCGGGAGTTGTTAGCGACGAGCAGTACTTC
>-|TRBV7-7|15|TRBJ2-2|TRBD1
CASSEGQGVAGELFF
TGTGCTAGCAGCGAAGGACAGGGGGTGGCCGGGGAGCTGTTTTTT
>many|TRBV7-2|16|TRBJ1-5|TRBD1
CASSLASGGVNQPQHF
TGTGCCAGCAGCTTAGCGTCAGGGGGTGTCAATCAGCCCCAGCATTTT
>many|TRBV10-2|14|TRBJ2-7|TRBD1
CASSLHRGSYEQYF
TGCGCCAGCAGTCTACACAGGGGGTCCTACGAGCAGTACTTC
>-|TRBV7-8|14|TRBJ2-7|-
CASSADGARGEQYF
TGTGCCAGCAGCGCGGACGGAGCGCGTGGCGAGCAGTACTTC
>many|TRBV2|12|TRBJ1-1|-
CASARGGAEAFF
TGTGCCAGTGCCCGGGGGGGGGCTGAAGCTTTCTTT
>-|TRBV6-5|13|TRBJ1-1|TRBD1
CASGQGVDTEAFF
TGTGCCAGCGGACAGGGGGTGGACACTGAAGCTTTCTTT
>-|TRBV2|17|TRBJ2-2|-
CASNTDPMELNTGELFF
TGTGCCAGCAATACAGACCCTATGGAGCTGAACACCGGGGAGCTGTTTTTT
>few|TRBV12-3/TRBV12-4|14|TRBJ2-2|TRBD1
CASFNRGRTGELFF
TGTGCCAGCTTCAACAGGGGAAGAACCGGGGAGCTGTTTTTT
>many|TRBV6-5|15|TRBJ2-5|TRBD2
CASSTGLAVQETQYF
TGTGCCAGCAGCACGGGACTAGCGGTGCAAGAGACCCAGTACTTC
>-|TRBV20-1|12|TRBJ2-2|TRBD1
CSARTGAGELFF
TGCAGTGCCAGGACAGGTGCCGGGGAGCTGTTTTTT
>-|TRBV9|15|TRBJ1-4|TRBD1
CASSKQGAEDEKLFF
TGTGCCAGCAGCAAACAGGGGGCAGAAGATGAAAAACTGTTTTTT
>few|TRBV12-3/TRBV12-4|15|TRBJ1-1|TRBD1
CASSPMGQGDTEAFF
TGTGCCAGCAGCCCGATGGGACAGGGTGACACTGAAGCTTTCTTT
>-|TRBV10-3|14|TRBJ1-2|-
CAISESAGAEGYTF
TGTGCCATCAGTGAGTCGGCAGGGGCGGAGGGCTACACCTTC
>many|TRBV7-9|15|TRBJ1-4|-
CASSPTVSTNEKLFF
TGTGCCAGCAGCCCGACAGTTTCAACTAATGAAAAACTGTTTTTT
>few|TRBV12-3/TRBV12-4|12|TRBJ1-5|-
CASSLGGIPQHF
TGTGCCAGCAGTTTAGGGGGCATTCCCCAGCATTTT
>-|TRBV10-3|17|TRBJ1-4|TRBD1
CAISARAGGTTNEKLFF
TGTGCCATCAGTGCACGGGCAGGGGGCACGACTAATGAAAAACTGTTTTTT
>once|TRBV7-8|14|TRBJ2-2|-
CASSGHRGTGELFF
TGTGCCAGCAGCGGACATAGAGGCACCGGGGAGCTGTTTTTT
>few|TRBV20-1|14|TRBJ1-5|TRBD1
CSARVRDRDQPQHF
TGCAGTGCTAGAGTTAGAGACAGGGATCAGCCCCAGCATTTT
>-|TRBV7-9|12|TRBJ1-3|-
CASSLGKNTIYF
TGTGCCAGCAGCTTAGGAAAAAACACCATATATTTT
>few|TRBV12-3/TRBV12-4|13|TRBJ2-7|-
CASGLDWADEQYF
TGTGCCAGCGGTCTTGACTGGGCCGACGAGCAGTACTTC
>-|TRBV15|16|TRBJ2-5|TRBD2
CATSRPLAGAQETQYF
TGTGCCACCAGCAGGCCACTAGCGGGGGCCCAAGAGACCCAGTACTTC
>many|TRBV7-9|16|TRBJ1-4|TRBD1
CASSLRHGQGDEKLFF
TGTGCCAGCAGCTTAAGGCATGGACAGGGGGATGAAAAACTGTTTTTT
>-|TRBV10-1|16|TRBJ2-5|-
CASSYRAWGWKETQYF
TGCGCCAGCAGCTACAGGGCGTGGGGGTGGAAAGAGACCCAGTACTTC
>few|TRBV20-1|14|TRBJ2-5|-
CSAPNRARGETQYF
TGCAGTGCTCCGAACAGGGCTCGAGGAGAGACCCAGTACTTC
>-|TRBV7-9|15|TRBJ2-7|-
CASSQGPGTSYEQYF
TGTGCCAGCAGCCAGGGACCGGGGACCTCCTACGAGCAGTACTTC
>few|TRBV11-2|17|TRBJ1-1|-
CASSLDSFGGEDTEAFF
TGTGCCAGCAGCTTAGATTCGTTCGGGGGCGAGGACACTGAAGCTTTCTTT
>-|TRBV7-2|13|TRBJ2-7|-
CASSLVVLYEQYF
TGTGCCAGCAGCTTAGTGGTACTCTACGAGCAGTACTTC
>few|TRBV20-1|15|TRBJ2-5|-
CSARATSPYQETQYF
TGCAGTGCTAGAGCAACTAGTCCCTACCAAGAGACCCAGTACTTC
>many|TRBV7-2|16|TRBJ1-5|-
CASSLQAQGRNQPQHF
TGTGCCAGCAGCTTACAGGCGCAGGGTAGGAATCAGCCCCAGCATTTT
>few|TRBV7-8|15|TRBJ2-7|TRBD1
CASSLFRDRAYEQYF
TGTGCCAGCAGCTTATTTAGGGACAGGGCCTACGAGCAGTACTTC
>-|TRBV7-8|15|TRBJ1-5|-
CASSLGLAGDQPQHF
TGTGCCAGCAGCTTAGGACTAGCGGGGGACCAGCCCCAGCATTTT
>-|TRBV4-1|12|TRBJ1-4|-
CASSQIGEKLFF
TGCGCCAGCAGTCAAATTGGCGAAAAACTGTTTTTT
>few|TRBV12-3/TRBV12-4|15|TRBJ1-3|-
CASSSSWGSGNTIYF
TGTGCCAGCAGTTCCTCCTGGGGGTCTGGAAACACCATATATTTT
>few|TRBV6-5|16|TRBJ2-7|TRBD2
CASSFGLAGGADEQYF
TGTGCCAGCAGTTTTGGACTAGCGGGAGGTGCGGACGAGCAGTACTTC